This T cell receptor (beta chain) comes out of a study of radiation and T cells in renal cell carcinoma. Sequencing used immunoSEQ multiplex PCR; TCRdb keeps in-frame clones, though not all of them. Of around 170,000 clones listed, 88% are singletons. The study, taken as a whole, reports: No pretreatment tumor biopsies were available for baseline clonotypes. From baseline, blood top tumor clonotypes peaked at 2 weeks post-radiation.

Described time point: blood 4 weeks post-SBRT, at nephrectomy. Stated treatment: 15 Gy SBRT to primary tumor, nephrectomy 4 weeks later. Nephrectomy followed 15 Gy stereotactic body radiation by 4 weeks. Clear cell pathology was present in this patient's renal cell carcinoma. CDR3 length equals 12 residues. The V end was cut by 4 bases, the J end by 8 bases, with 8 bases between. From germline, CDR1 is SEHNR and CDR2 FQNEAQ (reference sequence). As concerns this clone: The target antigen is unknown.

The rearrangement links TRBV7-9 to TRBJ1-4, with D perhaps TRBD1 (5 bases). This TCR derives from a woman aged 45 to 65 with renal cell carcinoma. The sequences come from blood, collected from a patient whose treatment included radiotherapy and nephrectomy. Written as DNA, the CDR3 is TGTGCCAGCAGCTCGGGGGAGGAAAAACTGTTTTTT. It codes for CASSSGEEKLFF. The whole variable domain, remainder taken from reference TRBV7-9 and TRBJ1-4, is DTGVSQNPRHKITKRGQNVTFRCDPISEHNRLYWYRQTLGQGPEFLTYFQNEAQLEKSRLLSDRFSAERPKGSFSTLEIQRTEQGDSAMYLCASSSGEEKLFFGSGTQLSVL.